The present T cell receptor beta chain was sequenced within a study of CD8 T cells in Susac syndrome. With random hexamers, about 0.45 to 1 ug RNA was reverse transcribed. Amplification of TCR beta CDR3 was carried out by immunoSEQ multiplex PCR, which covered 54 Vbeta and 13 Jbeta segments. TCRdb ran MiXCR on the immunoSEQ multiplex PCR reads and lists one entry per CDR3 protein. The data contain some 100,000 distinct CDR3 sequences, 95% of them seen just once; the ten biggest clones take up more than 0.3%. Negative isolation was used for CD8+ and CD4+ T cells and FACS enrichment for TEMRA cells. Germline assignment: CDR1 ENHRY and CDR2 SYGVKD. CDR3 length equals 13 residues. The V and J ends lost 3 bases and 1 base respectively, with 6 bases between them.

The sequenced material came from CD8+ T cells from PBMCs. This sequence originates from a human donor with Susac syndrome. The J gene is TRBJ2-5, the V gene TRBV10-3; no firm D call. The CDR3 coding sequence is TGTGCCATCAGTGACGATACCCAAGAGACCCAGTACTTC. It is translated as CAISDDTQETQYF.